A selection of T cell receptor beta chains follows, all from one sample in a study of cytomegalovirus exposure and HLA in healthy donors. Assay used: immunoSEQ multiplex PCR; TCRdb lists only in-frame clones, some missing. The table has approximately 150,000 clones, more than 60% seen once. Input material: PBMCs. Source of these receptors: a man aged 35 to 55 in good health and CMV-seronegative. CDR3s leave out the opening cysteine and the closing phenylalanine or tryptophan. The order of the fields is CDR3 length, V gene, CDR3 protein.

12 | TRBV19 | ASSIGQGGQPQH
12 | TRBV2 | ASTTEGPNYGYT
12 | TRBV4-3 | ASSPRQGDYGYT
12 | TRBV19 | ASSIRGGDYGYT
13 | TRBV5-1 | ASSSGTPDNYGYT
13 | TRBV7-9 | ASSPYRGLNTEAF
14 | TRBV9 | ASSETSPSSYNEQF
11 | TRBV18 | ASSIGQTYEQY
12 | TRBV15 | ATSLSGVGETQY
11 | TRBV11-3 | ASSPGRNDEQY
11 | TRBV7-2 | ASSLEQGARAF
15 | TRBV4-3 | ASSQDTRLATYNEQF
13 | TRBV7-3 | ASSSGQGGYNEQF
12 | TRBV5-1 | ASSPTTTGEKLF
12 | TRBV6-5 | ASSRIGRAVGYT
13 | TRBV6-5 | ASSYGGLYTDTQY
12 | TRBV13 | ASSTGLYNSPLH
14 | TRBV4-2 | ASSQDGLAGGYEQY
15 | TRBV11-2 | ASSLVSAATSADTQY
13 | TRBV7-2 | ASSPSGGGYNEQF
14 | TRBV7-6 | ASSLGGLGGRETQY
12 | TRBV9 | ASSVVSSSHEQF
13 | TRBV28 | ASSFGGSSGNTIY
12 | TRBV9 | ASSVTSVNTEAF
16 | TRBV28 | ASSPRYFRTGRGQPQH
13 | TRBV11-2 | ASSHGPGTGNEQF
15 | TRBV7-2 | ASRSWIPGVPDNEQF
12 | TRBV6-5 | ARPRGGSGNTIY
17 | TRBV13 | ASSLGGTGAPPTNEKLF
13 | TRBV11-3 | ASSLDRDGQNEQF
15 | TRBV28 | ASSPNSWSPSSYEQY
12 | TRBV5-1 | ASSIERFPYEQY